Below, 3 T cell receptor beta chains from the same sample are listed, as sequenced in a study of radiotherapy plus CTLA-4 blockade in lung cancer. The protocol was immunoSEQ multiplex PCR, while the TCRdb copy is restricted to in-frame clones and leaves out a portion. Here the sample spans 90,000 to 95,000 clones, roughly 85% being singletons. The material sequenced was peripheral blood, taken from a patient treated with radiotherapy plus ipilimumab. Receptor source: a human donor with non-small cell lung cancer who had stable disease on radiotherapy plus ipilimumab.

The rearrangement joins TRBV5-6 to TRBJ2-7, with 11 bases identical to TRBD2. The CDR3 runs to 15 residues. The ends lost 5 bases at V and 5 bases at J; junction bases unmatched: 9. Per germline, CDR1 SGHDT and CDR2 YYEEEE. As DNA, the CDR3 is TGTGCCAGCAGTCATAGCGGGAGGGCCTGGGACGAGCAGTACTTC. Translation gives CASSHSGRAWDEQYF.

The chain combines TRBV7-7 with TRBJ1-2, with D maybe TRBD1 (5 bases). Per the germline V gene, CDR1 is SSHAT and CDR2 is FNYEAQ (reference sequence). The length of the CDR3 is 15 residues. V was cut by 7 bases and J by 7 bases, with 22 bases left in between. The CDR3 region has the DNA TGTGCCAGCATCCAGGCCGGGACGTTGTTAGGTGGCTACACCTTC. Translation: CASIQAGTLLGGYTF.

The chain combines TRBV9 with TRBJ2-7; 10 bases map to TRBD1. J lost 6 bases, V lost 3 bases, and 9 bases had no gene match. Germline loops: CDR1 SGDLS, CDR2 YYNGEE. CDR3 length: 15 amino acids. The CDR3 is CASSAWGQGSGEQYF. In nucleotides, the CDR3 is TGTGCCAGCAGCGCATGGGGACAGGGGTCCGGCGAGCAGTACTTC.